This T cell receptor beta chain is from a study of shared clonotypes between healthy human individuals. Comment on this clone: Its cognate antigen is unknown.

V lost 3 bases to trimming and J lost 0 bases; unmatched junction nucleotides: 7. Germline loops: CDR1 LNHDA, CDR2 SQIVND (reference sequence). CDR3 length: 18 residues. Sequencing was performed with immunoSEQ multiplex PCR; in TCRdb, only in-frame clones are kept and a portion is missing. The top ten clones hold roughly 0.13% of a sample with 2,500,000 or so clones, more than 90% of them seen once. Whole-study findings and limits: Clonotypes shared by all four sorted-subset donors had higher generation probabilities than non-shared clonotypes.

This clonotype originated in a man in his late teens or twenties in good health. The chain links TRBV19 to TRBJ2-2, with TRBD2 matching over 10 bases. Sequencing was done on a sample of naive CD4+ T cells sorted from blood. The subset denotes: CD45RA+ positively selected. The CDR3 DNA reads TGTGCCAGTAGTATTCCTCTAGCGGGAGCGGCGAACACCGGGGAGCTGTTTTTT. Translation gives CASSIPLAGAANTGELFF.